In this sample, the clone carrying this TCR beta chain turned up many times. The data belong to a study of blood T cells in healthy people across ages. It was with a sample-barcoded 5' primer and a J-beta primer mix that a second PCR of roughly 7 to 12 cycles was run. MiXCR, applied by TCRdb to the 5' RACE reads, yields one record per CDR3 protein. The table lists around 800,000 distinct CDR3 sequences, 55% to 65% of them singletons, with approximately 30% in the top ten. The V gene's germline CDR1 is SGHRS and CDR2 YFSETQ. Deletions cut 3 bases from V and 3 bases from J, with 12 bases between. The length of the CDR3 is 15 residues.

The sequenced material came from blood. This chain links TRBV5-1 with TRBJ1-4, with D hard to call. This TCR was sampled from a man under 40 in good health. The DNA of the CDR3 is TGCGCCAGCAGCTCGTTGGGGTCGGCTAATGAAAAACTGTTTTTT. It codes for CASSSLGSANEKLFF.